Following are 2 T cell receptor beta chains from one sample sequenced in a study of T cell repertoires in cytomegalovirus infection (dated by TCRdb to about 2019). The treatment or condition label, read with the paper, signifies: in vitro stimulation with specific CMV peptide epitopes to enrich CMV-specific T cells. No antigen has been assigned to these receptors. Instrument used: Illumina HiSeq 1500. Starting from the raw public reads, TCRdb applied fastp trimming at Q25, assembled clones with MiXCR and retained in-frame beta chains. A single entry per CDR3 protein holds the most common genes and DNA from its merged rows. This sample lists a few hundred thousand distinct CDR3 sequences; 20% to 25% were detected once. Roughly 19% of the sample belongs to the ten largest clones. The sample was cultured PBMCs, taken from culture after CMV antigen stimulation. The receptor set was obtained from a human donor in good health (CMV status not recorded). Some clones in this sample may be carry-over from other donors' samples.

This clonotype was observed once. V gene TRBV28 combines with J gene TRBJ2-7; 10 bases line up with TRBD1. This CDR3 contains 12 residues. Losses at the gene ends were 4 bases for V and 12 bases for J; bases not matched to a gene: 6. CDR1 MDHEN and CDR2 SYDVKM come from the germline V gene. CDR3 nucleotide sequence: TGTGCCAGCAGTTCCCCTGGGACAGGGGTGTACTTC. Translation gives CASSSPGTGVYF.

The chain employs TRBV7-2 and TRBJ2-1; D is unclear. The V end was cut by 8 bases, the J end by 8 bases, with 19 bases between. The CDR3 contains 14 residues. CDR1 is SGHTA, CDR2 FQGNSA, per germline. CDR3 residues: CASGPGPARDEQFF. Here the CDR3 DNA reads TGTGCCAGCGGCCCCGGACCCGCCCGGGATGAGCAGTTCTTC.